The 26 T cell receptor beta chains below were found in one sample sequenced in a study of T cell changes during pregnancy in multiple sclerosis. Produced via immunoSEQ multiplex PCR; TCRdb's table is partial and in-frame only. The table records tens of thousands of clones, roughly 92% of them present only once. Source: CD4+ T cells from peripheral blood mononuclear cells, taken in the third trimester of pregnancy. These receptor sequences come from a female donor with multiple sclerosis, enrolled in a pregnancy study.

This chain links TRBV27 with TRBJ2-6; the match to TRBD1 covers 9 bases. Germline assignment: CDR1 MNHEY and CDR2 SMNVEV (reference sequence). J was trimmed by 12 bases and V by 3 bases; bases with no gene match: 6. This CDR3 spans 14 amino acids. In nucleotides, the CDR3 is TGTGCCAGCAGTTTGAAACAGGGGGCCGGCGTCCTGACTTTC. Its protein is CASSLKQGAGVLTF.

J is TRBJ2-1 and V is TRBV5-1, with TRBD1 matching over 9 bases. The CDR3 runs to 14 residues. Trimming took 4 bases from V and 7 from J; bases not matched to a gene: 6. In germline, CDR1 is SGHRS, CDR2 YFSETQ. The CDR3 loop reads CASSLGQGKNEQFF. In nucleotides, the CDR3 is TGCGCCAGCAGCCTGGGACAGGGTAAGAATGAGCAGTTCTTC.

This chain uses TRBV19 with TRBJ2-2; 11 bases agree with TRBD2. The ends lost 6 bases at V and 7 bases at J; junction bases unmatched: 7. Germline assignment: CDR1 LNHDA and CDR2 SQIVND (reference sequence). The CDR3 runs to 15 residues. The CDR3 coding sequence is TGTGCCAGTAGACTTAGCGGGAGGGCCTTCGGGGAGCTGTTTTTT. It encodes CASRLSGRAFGELFF. The full variable domain, completed using reference TRBV19 and TRBJ2-2, is DGGITQSPKYLFRKEGQNVTLSCEQNLNHDAMYWYRQDPGQGLRLIYYSQIVNDFQKGDIAEGYSVSREKKESFPLTVTSAQKNPTAFYLCASRLSGRAFGELFFGEGSRLTVL.

About this clone: Germline and junction disagree at one end, which may indicate a read error. The genes are TRBV7-2 and TRBJ2-7; D is perhaps TRBD2 (6 bases). The germline V gene encodes CDR1 SGHTA and CDR2 FQGNSA. This CDR3 is 12 amino acids long. The CDR3 DNA reads TGTGCCAGCAGCTTCCCCCTAGCGCACTTGTCCTTC. Protein product: CASSFPLAHLSF.

Only a few counts were recorded for this clone. The gene calls are TRBV28 and TRBJ1-2; 8 positions match TRBD1. Germline V gene data show CDR1 as MDHEN and CDR2 as SYDVKM. The V gene end was trimmed by 4 bases and the J gene end by 1 base; junction bases not matched to a gene: 8. CDR3 length: 16 amino acids. This CDR3 reads CASSSPRGPVNYGYTF. CDR3 in DNA: TGTGCCAGCAGTTCGCCCAGGGGGCCCGTTAACTATGGCTACACCTTC.

V is TRBV7-2 and J is TRBJ1-2, with a possible D match to TRBD1 (6 bases). V was pared by 2 bases and J by 1 base, with 8 bases between. Germline CDR1 is SGHTA and CDR2 is FQGNSA. The CDR3 consists of 14 residues. CDR3 in amino acids: CASSLQGNNYGYTF. CDR3 in DNA: TGTGCCAGCAGCTTACAGGGGAATAACTATGGCTACACCTTC.

This sequence joins TRBV5-8 and TRBJ1-3, with D maybe TRBD1 (5 bases). The CDR3 extends over 15 amino acids. Germline-derived CDR1 and CDR2 are SGHTS and YDEGEE. Trimming took off 4 bases at V and 4 bases at J, with 15 bases between the two ends. This CDR3 is CASSPGTAGGNTIYF. DNA of the CDR3: TGTGCCAGCAGCCCAGGGACCGCGGGAGGAAACACCATATATTTT.

The rearrangement joins TRBV15 to TRBJ2-5; maybe TRBD1 (5 bases). There are 14 residues in the CDR3. Germline loops: CDR1 LNHNV, CDR2 YYDKDF (reference sequence). V shed 2 bases and J shed 2 bases, with 9 bases lying between them. The CDR3 sequence is CATSRRSGQETQYF. Here the CDR3 DNA reads TGTGCCACCAGCAGAAGATCAGGGCAAGAGACCCAGTACTTC.

The rearrangement uses TRBV19 and TRBJ2-2, with 9 nucleotides matching TRBD2. The V gene's germline CDR1 is LNHDA and CDR2 SQIVND (reference sequence). The CDR3 has 17 residues. V lost 0 bases to trimming and J lost 5 bases; unmatched junction nucleotides: 7. CDR3 nucleotides: TGTGCCAGTAGTATAGATCAGGGACTAGCTCGAACCGGGGAGCTGTTTTTT. Translated, it gives CASSIDQGLARTGELFF.

The V and J genes are TRBV10-3 and TRBJ1-2; a possible D gene is TRBD1 (5 bases). The germline V gene encodes CDR1 ENHRY and CDR2 SYGVKD. V lost 2 bases and J 0 bases, leaving 19 bases between the germline ends. CDR3 length: 18 residues. CDR3 DNA sequence: TGTGCCATCAGTGAGCCCCGGGTGGGGGGGAAAGCTAACTATGGCTACACCTTC. Translated, it gives CAISEPRVGGKANYGYTF.

The rearrangement joins TRBV13 to TRBJ1-3; 7 bases are shared with TRBD1. Germline CDR1 PRHDT, CDR2 FYEKMQ (reference sequence). After removal of 4 bases from V and 5 bases from J, the junction contained 8 bases not matched to a gene. This CDR3 has 15 amino acids. The CDR3 DNA reads as TGTGCCAGCAGCTCTGACAGGGAAAGTAGAAACACCATATATTTT. Translation: CASSSDRESRNTIYF.

The rearrangement joins TRBV7-8 to TRBJ2-1, with 9 nucleotides matching TRBD2. The CDR3 extends over 16 amino acids. CDR1 is SGHVS and CDR2 is FQNEAQ in the germline V gene. The trim removed 1 base at V and 8 bases at J, leaving 9 bases unmatched. CDR3 DNA: TGTGCCAGCAGCTTAGGGCGGCTAGCGGGATGGGATGAGCAGTTCTTC. It codes for CASSLGRLAGWDEQFF.

The chain uses TRBV18 and TRBJ2-2, with TRBD2 matching over 7 bases. The length of the CDR3 is 17 residues. Germline CDR1 and CDR2: KGHSH and LQKENI. J gave up 1 base and V 2 bases, and 7 bases lay outside the gene matches. CDR3: CASSPLGSGQNTGELFF. The CDR3 DNA follows: TGTGCCAGCTCACCATTGGGTAGCGGGCAGAACACCGGGGAGCTGTTTTTT.

The gene calls are TRBV5-4 and TRBJ1-5, with D tentatively TRBD1 (5 bases). The germline V gene encodes CDR1 SGHNT and CDR2 YYREEE (reference sequence). CDR3 length: 14 amino acids. V shed 5 bases and J shed 1 base, with 10 bases lying between them. The CDR3 protein is CASRGGFSNQPQHF. CDR3 sequence (DNA): TGTGCCAGCAGGGGGGGTTTCAGCAATCAGCCCCAGCATTTT.

The rearrangement uses TRBV2 and TRBJ1-5, with 8 bases matching TRBD1. CDR1 and CDR2 from the germline V gene are SNHLY and FYNNEI. This CDR3 has 14 amino acids. With V trimmed by 4 bases and J by 7 bases, 6 bases remained unmatched. The CDR3 coding sequence is TGTGCCAGCAGTGGGGTGACAGGGGACCAGCCCCAGCATTTT. It specifies CASSGVTGDQPQHF.

This clone was picked up one time. The chain couples TRBV7-2 to TRBJ2-1; no firm D call. Trimming took 1 base from V and 9 from J, leaving 10 bases between them. The CDR3 is 13 amino acids. CDR1 is SGHTA and CDR2 is FQGNSA in the germline V gene. The CDR3 protein is CASSLDSPGEQFF. The CDR3 DNA follows: TGTGCCAGCAGCTTAGATTCCCCCGGTGAGCAGTTCTTC.

This chain joins TRBV18 and TRBJ2-1; no firm D call. Trimming left V 3 bases short and J 8 bases short, with 5 bases between. The CDR3 sequence is 11 residues long. Germline-derived CDR1 and CDR2 are KGHSH and LQKENI. The CDR3 here is CASSPGHEQFF. In DNA form, the CDR3 reads TGTGCCAGCTCACCGGGCCATGAGCAGTTCTTC. The variable domain in full, completed from reference TRBV18 and TRBJ2-1, reads NAGVMQNPRHLVRRRGQEARLRCSPMKGHSHVYWYRQLPEEGLKFMVYLQKENIIDESGMPKERFSAEFPKEGPSILRIQQVVRGDSAAYFCASSPGHEQFFGPGTRLTVL.

The chain employs TRBV7-9 and TRBJ2-6, with TRBD1 identical over 8 bases. The V segment lost 5 bases and the J segment 2 bases; nucleotides outside the gene matches: 8. CDR1 is SEHNR, CDR2 FQNEAQ, per germline (reference sequence). CDR3 length equals 17 residues. The CDR3 nucleotides are TGTGCCAGCAGCATAAGACAGGGGAATGCTGGGGCCAACGTCCTGACTTTC. This sequence encodes CASSIRQGNAGANVLTF.

The chain joins TRBV5-1 to TRBJ2-1; D is ambiguous. V was trimmed by 1 base and J by 6 bases, leaving 5 bases between them. CDR1 is SGHRS and CDR2 is YFSETQ in the germline V gene. The CDR3 is 12 residues long. As DNA, the CDR3 is TGCGCCAGCAGCTTGCACGGCAATGAGCAGTTCTTC. Its translation is CASSLHGNEQFF.

The rearrangement uses TRBV7-8 and TRBJ2-1; 13 bases fit TRBD2. V shed 1 base and J 12 bases; nucleotides not matched to a gene: 15. The germline V gene has CDR1 SGHVS and CDR2 FQNEAQ. The CDR3 extends over 18 amino acids. The CDR3 nucleotides read TGTGCCAGCAGCTTAGAACTAGCGGGAGGGTGGCAATCCCCCTCGCAGTTCTTC. Translation gives CASSLELAGGWQSPSQFF.

The chain has TRBV9 and TRBJ2-7, with D hard to call. The V gene's germline CDR1 is SGDLS and CDR2 YYNGEE. CDR3 length: 16 residues. V was pared by 0 bases and J by 0 bases, with 13 bases between. In DNA form, the CDR3 reads TGTGCCAGCAGCGTAGGCAGCAGGCTGAACTCCTACGAGCAGTACTTC. Residues: CASSVGSRLNSYEQYF.

The chain recombines TRBV7-2 with TRBJ1-5, with a weak D call TRBD1 (5 bases). The CDR3 totals 15 residues. Trimming left V 2 bases short and J 1 base short, with 9 bases between. Germline loops: CDR1 SGHTA, CDR2 FQGNSA. Here the CDR3 DNA reads TGTGCCAGCAGCTTAAGTTCAGGGAGCAATCAGCCCCAGCATTTT. Its translation: CASSLSSGSNQPQHF.

The chain couples TRBV28 to TRBJ2-7; 7 nucleotides agree with TRBD1. The V segment lost 1 base and the J segment 9 bases; nucleotides outside the gene matches: 15. Per the germline V gene, CDR1 is MDHEN and CDR2 is SYDVKM. The CDR3 covers 16 residues. The CDR3 reads CASSLSPRTGFGGQYF. The CDR3 DNA sequence: TGTGCCAGCAGTTTATCCCCTCGGACAGGTTTCGGTGGGCAGTACTTC.

The J gene is TRBJ2-1, the V gene TRBV21-1; the listed D gene, TRBD2, was not tested against the DNA. TRBV21-1 counts as a pseudogene. The CDR3 covers 19 residues. The CDR3 protein is CASSKAPPREGPPYDEQFF. The CDR3 bases are TGTGCCAGCAGCAAAGCGCCCCCGCGGGAGGGCCCCCCGTACGATGAGCAGTTCTTC.

The rearrangement links TRBV20-1 to TRBJ2-3; weak D call: TRBD2 (6 bases). Germline assignment: CDR1 DFQATT and CDR2 SNEGSKA (reference sequence). This CDR3 has 11 residues. V was shortened by 5 bases and J by 6 bases, with 9 bases between the two germline ends. The CDR3 sequence is CSASAGDTQYF. DNA for the CDR3: TGCAGTGCTTCCGCGGGGGATACGCAGTATTTT.

The V gene is TRBV29-1, the J gene TRBJ1-2; D is unclear. With 6 bases removed from V and 2 bases from J, the gap between germline ends came to 10 bases. CDR1 is SQVTM and CDR2 is ANQGSEA in the germline V gene. The CDR3 is 12 amino acids. The CDR3 loop is CSVTRQNYGYTF. DNA for the CDR3: TGCAGCGTGACAAGGCAAAACTATGGCTACACCTTC.